This section outlines one TCR beta chain sequence together with its context. Its binding antigen is unknown. No base-level quality is on record; no much larger clone is a single base apart. Library method: the immunoSEQ multiplex PCR assay. Sourced from immuneACCESS, this table was stored by TCRdb with only in-frame sequences that have V and J called. A share of the clones is absent; for the studies checked, an unresolved V gene accounts for under half, and the remainder has no known explanation. The sample yields under 2,500 clones; 93% were counted once. The top ten clonotypes cover about 1.4% of the sample. V loses 2 bases, J loses 0 bases, and the germline ends lie 9 bases apart. From its cysteine to its phenylalanine, the CDR3 spans 15 amino acids. Only CDR3 DNA remains: 45 bases, in frame from the first base. From a lookup of the germline V gene, CDR1 and CDR2 are SGHRS and YFSETQ. The data derive from a study of T cells and Merkel cell carcinoma outcomes (dated by TCRdb to about 2020). Looking at the study overall: The study examined the tumor T-cell repertoire together with T-cell density as predictors of clinical outcome in patients with Merkel cell carcinoma.

Samples came from patients with Merkel cell carcinoma. On the study overall, not on this receptor specifically: Clinical outcomes in Merkel cell carcinoma patients were reported to be predicted by T-cell repertoire features combined with T-cell density.

The chain is assembled from TRBV5-1 and TRBJ1-3, and TRBD1 may be the D gene, going by 5 matching bases. The TCR was taken from a human donor with Merkel cell carcinoma. The sample taken for sequencing was tumor tissue from Merkel cell carcinoma. Here is the DNA: TGCGCCAGCAGCTTTGACAGCTACTCTGGAAACACCATATATTTT. This codes for CASSFDSYSGNTIYF. Reference TRBV5-1 and TRBJ1-3 genes cover what lies past the CDR3, so the full variable domain is KAGVTQTPRYLIKTRGQQVTLSCSPISGHRSVSWYQQTPGQGLQFLFEYFSETQRNKGNFPGRFSGRQFSNSRSEMNVSTLELGDSALYLCASSFDSYSGNTIYFGEGSWLTVV.